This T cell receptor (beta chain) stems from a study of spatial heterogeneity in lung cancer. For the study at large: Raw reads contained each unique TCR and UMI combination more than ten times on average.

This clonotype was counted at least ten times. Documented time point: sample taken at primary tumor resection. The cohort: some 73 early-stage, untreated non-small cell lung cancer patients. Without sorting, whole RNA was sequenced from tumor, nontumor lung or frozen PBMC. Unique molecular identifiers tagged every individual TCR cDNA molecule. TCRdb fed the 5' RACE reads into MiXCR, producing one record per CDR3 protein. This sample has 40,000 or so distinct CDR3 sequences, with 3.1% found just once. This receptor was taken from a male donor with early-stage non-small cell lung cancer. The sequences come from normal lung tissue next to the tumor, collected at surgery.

CDR3 region: CASSQRTSETDTQYF. CDR3 DNA sequence: TGTGCCAGCAGCCAACGGACTAGCGAAACAGATACGCAGTATTTT. V and J are TRBV4-2 and TRBJ2-3, with 9 bases aligning to TRBD2. Germline lookup yields CDR1 LGHNA and CDR2 YNFKEQ. CDR3 length: 15 residues. The V and J ends lost 2 bases and 3 bases, in that order; junction bases with no gene match: 3.